This T cell receptor beta chain was recovered during a study of neurological immune-mediated disorders. Findings of the study overall: TCR clonal expansion peaked in HTLV-1-associated myelopathy patients and was lowest in multiple sclerosis patients.

Unsorted libraries were generated from 2 million PBMCs held at -80 degrees C. The CDR3 spans 17 residues. Germline CDR1 reads MGHRA; CDR2 reads YSYEKL. Losses at the gene ends were 4 bases for V and 8 bases for J; bases not matched to a gene: 14. This clonotype was seen at least ten times. The antigen is not known. One entry per CDR3 protein, called by TCRdb with MiXCR from the 5' RACE reads. The sample carries tens of thousands of distinct CDR3 sequences, 7% to 8% recorded once. The sample was PBMCs. This sequence was found in a woman between 40 and 50 years old in good health. The genes are TRBV4-1 and TRBJ1-3, with 10 bases that match TRBD1. For the CDR3, the DNA is TGCGCCAGCAGCCCGGACCCTCCCGGGACAGGGGTAGACACCATATATTTT. Its protein product is CASSPDPPGTGVDTIYF.